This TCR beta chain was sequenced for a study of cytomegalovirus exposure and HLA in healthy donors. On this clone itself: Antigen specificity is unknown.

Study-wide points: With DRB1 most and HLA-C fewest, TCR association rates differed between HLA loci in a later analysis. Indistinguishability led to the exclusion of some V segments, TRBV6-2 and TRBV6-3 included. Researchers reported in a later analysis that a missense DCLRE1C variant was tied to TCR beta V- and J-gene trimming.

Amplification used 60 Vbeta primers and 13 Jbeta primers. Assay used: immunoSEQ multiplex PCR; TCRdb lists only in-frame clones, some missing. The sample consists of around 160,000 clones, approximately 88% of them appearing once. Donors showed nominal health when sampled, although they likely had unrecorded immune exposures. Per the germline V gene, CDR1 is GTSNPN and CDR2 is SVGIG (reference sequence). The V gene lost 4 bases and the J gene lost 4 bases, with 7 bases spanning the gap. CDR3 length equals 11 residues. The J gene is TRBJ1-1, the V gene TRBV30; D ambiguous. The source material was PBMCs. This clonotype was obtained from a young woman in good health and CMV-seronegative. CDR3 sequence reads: CAWTEGTEAFF. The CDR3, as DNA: TGTGCCTGGACAGAGGGCACTGAAGCTTTCTTT.